This entry lists 20 T cell receptor beta chains sequenced from one sample in a study of blood T cell repertoires in COVID-19 (dated by TCRdb to 2020 to 2022). Library prep was done by the immunoSEQ multiplex PCR assay. Entries here come from immuneACCESS through TCRdb and include only in-frame sequences with V and J called. Some clones fail to appear in such tables; in the studies checked, an unresolved V gene covers under half of the shortfall, and the cause of the remainder is unknown. The sample has approximately 60,000 clones on record, 82% of them singletons. About 20% of the sample goes to the ten largest clones. Sample: peripheral blood. The origin of the receptors is a woman aged 55-69 years with acute or convalescent COVID-19.

This chain connects TRBV29-1 to TRBJ2-7; D is uncertain. CDR1 SQVTM and CDR2 ANQGSEA come from the germline V gene. The length of the CDR3 is 11 residues. Trimming cost V 3 bases and J 2 bases, with 5 bases left between them. The CDR3 is CSVESTYEQYF. The CDR3 nucleotides read TGCAGCGTTGAGTCCACCTACGAGCAGTACTTC.

The V and J genes are TRBV12-3 or TRBV12-4 and TRBJ1-1; D gene uncertain. The CDR3 is made up of 13 amino acids. The germline V and J ends were trimmed by 3 bases and 1 base, with 6 bases remaining between them. CDR3 nucleotide sequence: TGTGCCAGCAGTTTCTCACAGAACACTGAAGCTTTCTTT. Residues: CASSFSQNTEAFF.

The count of this clone is one. The junction shows a germline mismatch at one end, possibly a read error. The V gene is TRBV2, the J gene TRBJ1-3; 8 nucleotides match TRBD1. The CDR3 runs 14 residues. Germline assignment: CDR1 SNHLY and CDR2 FYNNEI. The CDR3 DNA is TGTGCCAGCAGGACTGACAGGGGTCAGGGCACCATATTTTTT. Protein sequence: CASRTDRGQGTIFF.

J is TRBJ1-1 and V is TRBV5-5; D perhaps matches TRBD1 (6 bases). Trimming removed 4 bases from V and 4 bases from J, with 14 bases in between. Germline loops: CDR1 SGHKS, CDR2 YYEKEE (reference sequence). This CDR3 is 14 amino acids long. For the CDR3, the DNA is TGTGCCAGCAGCCAACTACAGGGTCCCACTGAAGCTTTCTTT. It yields the protein CASSQLQGPTEAFF.

The rearrangement uses TRBV12-3 or TRBV12-4 and TRBJ2-2; D not resolved. CDR3 length: 13 amino acids. Trimming shortened V by 8 bases and J by 2 bases, and 9 bases separated the two germline ends. CDR3 sequence (DNA): TGTGCCAGCCTGTTACAAAACACCGGGGAGCTGTTTTTT. Its translation: CASLLQNTGELFF.

The chain links TRBV28 to TRBJ2-6; D uncertain. The CDR3 length is 15 residues. Looked up from germline, CDR1 is MDHEN and CDR2 is SYDVKM. Deletions cut 7 bases from V and 0 bases from J, with 10 bases between. CDR3 bases: TGTGCCAGCAACCCTACTCACTCTGGGGCCAACGTCCTGACTTTC. Protein product: CASNPTHSGANVLTF.

The chain links TRBV20-1 to TRBJ1-6; maybe TRBD1 (5 bases). The germline V gene encodes CDR1 DFQATT and CDR2 SNEGSKA (reference sequence). With 3 bases removed from V and 9 bases from J, the gap between germline ends came to 21 bases. CDR3 length equals 16 residues. The CDR3 region has the DNA TGCAGTGCTAGTCCGGGGGGGGGAGGGTCTAGTTCACCCCTCCACTTT. Its translation is CSASPGGGGSSSPLHF.

CDR3 sequence reads: CASTGQGRDAFF. The CDR3 DNA sequence: TGTGCCAGCACTGGACAGGGGAGGGATGCTTTCTTT. The gene calls are TRBV6-5 and TRBJ1-1, with 9 bases that match TRBD1. V lost 7 bases, J lost 11 bases, and 8 bases stayed unmatched. CDR1 and CDR2 (germline): MNHEY, SVGAGI. CDR3 length equals 12 residues.

This clone was seen a handful of times. The chain employs TRBV5-4 and TRBJ2-3, with TRBD2 identical over 8 bases. The V segment lost 3 bases and the J segment 2 bases; nucleotides outside the gene matches: 8. The CDR3 runs to 16 residues. Looked up from germline, CDR1 is SGHNT and CDR2 is YYREEE (reference sequence). For the CDR3, the DNA is TGTGCCAGCAGCTCTTCCGGGCGGGGGGTCACAGATACGCAGTATTTT. Residues: CASSSSGRGVTDTQYF.

This chain connects TRBV9 to TRBJ2-1, with TRBD2 as a possible D gene (5 bases). The CDR3 contains 13 residues. Trimming removed 6 bases from V and 3 bases from J, with 10 bases in between. CDR1 and CDR2 (germline): SGDLS, YYNGEE. In DNA, the CDR3 is TGTGCCAGCACCATCGGGGACTACAATGAGCAGTTCTTC. Encoded protein: CASTIGDYNEQFF.

The gene calls are TRBV6-6 and TRBJ2-2, with 9 bases aligning to TRBD1. Germline V gives CDR1 MNHNY, CDR2 SVGAGI (reference sequence). The CDR3 runs to 16 residues. Unmatched junction bases numbered 12, after V lost 6 bases and J lost 7 bases. Here the CDR3 reads CASSDIQGAQVGELFF. In DNA form, the CDR3 reads TGTGCCAGCAGCGATATACAGGGGGCGCAGGTCGGGGAGCTGTTTTTT.

The CDR3 nucleotides read TGCAGCGTGCAGGACTGGAGATCCTACAATGAGCAGTTCTTC. Amino acids: CSVQDWRSYNEQFF. The chain uses TRBV29-1 and TRBJ2-1, with D perhaps matching TRBD2 (5 bases). CDR3 length equals 14 residues. Trimming stripped 6 bases from V and 1 base from J, with 13 bases between. The V gene's germline CDR1 is SQVTM and CDR2 ANQGSEA.

This clone showed up just once. The rearrangement joins TRBV7-2 to TRBJ2-1, with D uncertain. Germline values: CDR1 SGHTA, CDR2 FQGNSA. The V end was cut by 3 bases, the J end by 4 bases, with 13 bases between. CDR3 length: 15 amino acids. In DNA, the CDR3 is TGTGCCAGCAGCTTTCTAGTCCTTTATTACAATGAGCAGTTCTTC. Translated, it gives CASSFLVLYYNEQFF.

The V call is TRBV21-1, the J call TRBJ1-5. TRBV21-1 represents a pseudogene. This CDR3 is built from 14 residues. The CDR3 nucleotides are TGTGCCAGCAGCAAAGGGGAGGGGAATCAGCCCCAGCATTTT. Translation: CASSKGEGNQPQHF.

The V call is TRBV12-5, the J call TRBJ1-1; possibly TRBD1 for D (5 bases). There are 12 residues in the CDR3. V lost 2 bases and J lost 8, with 9 bases in between. Germline V gene lookup returns CDR1 LGHNT and CDR2 FRNRAP. The CDR3 sequence: CASGLSGREAFF. In DNA, the CDR3 is TGTGCTAGTGGTTTGTCAGGGCGGGAAGCTTTCTTT.

This chain links TRBV20-1 with TRBJ2-7; 7 bases match TRBD1. This CDR3 contains 11 residues. J was trimmed by 5 bases and V by 6 bases; bases with no gene match: 4. Per germline, CDR1 DFQATT and CDR2 SNEGSKA (reference sequence). The CDR3 DNA is TGCAGTGCCCAAGGACAGGACGAGCAGTACTTC. This codes for CSAQGQDEQYF.

The chain uses TRBV7-3 and TRBJ2-7; 10 bases fit TRBD1. V was clipped by 5 bases and J by 2 bases; unmatched bases: 6. This CDR3 region has 15 residues. CDR1 and CDR2 (germline): SGHTA, FQGTGA. CDR3 DNA: TGTGCCAGCAGCCTTGCCGGGACAGGGGCCTACGAGCAGTACTTC. As protein: CASSLAGTGAYEQYF.

The chain employs TRBV27 and TRBJ1-5, with a tentative D call TRBD1 (6 bases). Between the trimmed V and J ends, which lost 8 bases and 3 bases, there was a span of 11 bases. This CDR3 contains 13 residues. CDR1 MNHEY and CDR2 SMNVEV come from the germline V gene (reference sequence). CDR3 protein: CASSWDNNQPQHF. CDR3 nucleotide sequence: TGTGCCAGCTCGTGGGACAACAATCAGCCCCAGCATTTT.

The chain recombines TRBV10-3 with TRBJ2-3; 10 bases are a match to TRBD2. The ends lost 0 bases at V and 3 bases at J; junction bases unmatched: 6. The CDR3 contains 17 residues. Germline V gives CDR1 ENHRY, CDR2 SYGVKD. The CDR3 sequence: CAISESGGAGGTDTQYF. The CDR3 DNA sequence: TGTGCCATCAGTGAGTCCGGCGGAGCGGGGGGGACAGATACGCAGTATTTT.

V is TRBV29-1 and J is TRBJ2-3; 9 bases agree with TRBD1. The CDR3 is 13 amino acids. Trimming took 7 bases from V and 3 from J; bases not matched to a gene: 5. Germline assignment: CDR1 SQVTM and CDR2 ANQGSEA. Here the CDR3 DNA reads TGCAGCGCTGGACAGGGGCTAACAGATACGCAGTATTTT. Protein: CSAGQGLTDTQYF.